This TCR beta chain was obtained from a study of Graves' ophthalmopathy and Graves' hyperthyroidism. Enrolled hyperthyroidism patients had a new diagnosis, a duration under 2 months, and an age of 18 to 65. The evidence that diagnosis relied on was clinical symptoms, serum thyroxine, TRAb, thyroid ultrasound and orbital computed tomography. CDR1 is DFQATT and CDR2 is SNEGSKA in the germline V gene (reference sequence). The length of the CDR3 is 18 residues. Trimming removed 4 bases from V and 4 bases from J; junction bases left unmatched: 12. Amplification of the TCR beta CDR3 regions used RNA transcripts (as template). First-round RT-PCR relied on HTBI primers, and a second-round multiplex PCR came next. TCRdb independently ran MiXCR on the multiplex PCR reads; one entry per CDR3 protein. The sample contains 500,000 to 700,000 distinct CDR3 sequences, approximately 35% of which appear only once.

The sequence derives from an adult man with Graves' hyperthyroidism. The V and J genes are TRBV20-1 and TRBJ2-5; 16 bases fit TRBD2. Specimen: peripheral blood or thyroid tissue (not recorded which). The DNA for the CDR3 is TGCAGTGCTAATGGACCGGGACTAGCGGGGGGGCTGGTAGAGACCCAGTACTTC. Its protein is CSANGPGLAGGLVETQYF.